This T cell receptor beta chain was identified during a study of T cells in Graves' hyperthyroidism and ophthalmopathy (dated by TCRdb to between 2019 and 2020). In terms of the full investigation: Peripheral blood was collected at initial diagnosis, before any treatment. Thyroid tissue and blood T-cell repertoires from six Graves' hyperthyroidism patients were also compared in the study. The paper reports TCR Vbeta CDR3 sequencing of about 140 peripheral blood samples: around 41 ophthalmopathy, under 85 hyperthyroidism and 17 progressor patients. Following sampling, methimazole starting at 30 mg daily was given to hyperthyroidism patients, and high-dose intravenous methylprednisolone was given to ophthalmopathy patients. The approximately 97 discovery patients were randomly divided into training and test sets at a 7:3 ratio. Whether ophthalmopathy could be predicted prospectively was tested in an independent validation cohort made up of roughly 20 hyperthyroidism patients plus 17 patients who later progressed to ophthalmopathy. TCR V-J signatures able to tell the groups apart were searched for in a discovery cohort of some 100 patients, of whom more than 40 had Graves' ophthalmopathy and 57 had stable Graves' hyperthyroidism.

A patient counted as having stable Graves' hyperthyroidism if no progression to ophthalmopathy occurred over 18 months of follow-up. Hyperthyroidism patients were newly diagnosed, with disease duration under 2 months, and aged 18 to 65 years. Any patient with an uncontrolled infection, another autoimmune disease, pregnancy or lactation was excluded. Diagnoses relied on clinical symptoms, serum thyroxine and TRAb, thyroid ultrasound and orbital computed tomography. PBMCs were separated from roughly 10 ml of fresh peripheral blood using Ficoll-Paque density gradient centrifugation. Total RNA was extracted using Trizol reagent, and RNA quality was assessed on an Agilent 2100 Bioanalyzer. There are 16 amino acids in the CDR3, from cysteine to phenylalanine inclusive. Kept here is only the CDR3 DNA, which spans 48 bases and is read in frame from base 1. The germline V gene sets CDR1 to ENHRY and CDR2 to SYGVKD. Trimming removed 6 bases from V and 8 bases from J; the gene matches leave 11 bases unexplained.

Findings and caveats that apply to the study as a whole: In validation, progression to ophthalmopathy was predicted by the model with 65% to 71% sensitivity and around 76% specificity, a median of approximately 6.5 months before onset. Blood samples also contained most of the expanded thyroid clonotypes (frequency above 0.001), which suggests that blood repertoires may reflect thyroid immune responses. Ophthalmopathy was separated from stable hyperthyroidism by a 13 V-J signature model, with roughly 88% sensitivity and roughly 81% specificity obtained in cross-validation and 80%/75% obtained in testing. Sample size was not statistically predetermined, and investigators were not blinded to group allocation.

The TCR beta CDR3 regions were amplified from the RNA transcripts. The first round of RT-PCR for the TCR CDR3 was performed with the HTBI primer set and the Qiagen OneStep RT-PCR kit. Libraries were constructed in a second round of multiplex PCR, after which size selection and purification were performed. Libraries were sequenced paired-end with 100 bp reads on an Illumina HiSeq2000. Concerning the study's data processing: SOAPnuke was used to process the raw data, removing reads that contained adapters or uncalled bases, had a mean Phred below 15, or lacked an exact match to the constant primer or identifier. High-quality paired reads were merged with COPE v1.2.5, and unique nucleotide sequences were defined as clonotypes. MiTCR v1.1 was used to align clonotypes to the IMGT TRBV, TRBD and TRBJ reference segments. The analysis was restricted to V-J combinations with a frequency above 0.0001, which together covered 99.2% of the repertoires. The TCS score was defined as F50 (clonal expansion) divided by E x V (chaos), with BLOSUM62-based TCRdist calculated between CDR3 peptides within each V-J. Welch's t-statistics and random forest reduced roughly 540 V-J features to about 13, which were used in a naive Bayes classifier (R e1071). The similarity between thyroid and blood repertoires was quantified using the Morisita-Horn index. The raw public data were reprocessed by TCRdb itself: fastp quality trimming at Q25, MiXCR clonotype calling, in-frame beta chains only. Every entry covers one CDR3 protein and lists the most common genes and DNA from its rows. The authors' filters were not applied to this entry. In this sample the table shows approximately 870,000 distinct CDR3 sequences, more than 30% of which occur a single time. 8% to 9% of the sample is in the top ten clones.

With respect to this clonotype: Which antigen it targets is not known. Base-call qualities are not available, and no considerably larger clone is one nucleotide away.

This receptor was taken from a man aged 18 to 29 with Graves' hyperthyroidism. The sample taken for sequencing was blood. Rearrangement joined TRBV10-3 to TRBJ1-6; 9 bases in between match TRBD1. The CDR3 reads CAIRTLRDRVDSPLHF. The DNA is as follows: TGTGCCATCAGGACCCTCCGGGACAGGGTTGATTCACCCCTCCACTTT.